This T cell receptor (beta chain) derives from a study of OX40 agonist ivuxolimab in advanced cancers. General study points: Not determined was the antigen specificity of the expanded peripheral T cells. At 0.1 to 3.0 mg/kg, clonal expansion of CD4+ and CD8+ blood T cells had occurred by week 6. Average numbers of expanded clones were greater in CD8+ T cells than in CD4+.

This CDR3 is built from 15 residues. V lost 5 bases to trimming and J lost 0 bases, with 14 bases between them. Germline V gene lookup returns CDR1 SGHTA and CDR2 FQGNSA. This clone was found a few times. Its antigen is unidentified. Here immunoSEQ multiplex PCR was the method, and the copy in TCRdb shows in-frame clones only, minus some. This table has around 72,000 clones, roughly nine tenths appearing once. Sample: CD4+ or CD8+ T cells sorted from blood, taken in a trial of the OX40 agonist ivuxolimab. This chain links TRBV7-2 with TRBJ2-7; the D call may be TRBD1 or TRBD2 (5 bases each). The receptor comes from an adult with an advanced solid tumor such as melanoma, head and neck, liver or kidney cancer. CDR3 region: CASSRQDGTSYEQYF. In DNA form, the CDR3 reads TGTGCCAGCAGCCGCCAGGATGGGACCTCCTACGAGCAGTACTTC.